The 30 T cell receptor beta chains presented below share a single source sample, sequenced in a study of T cell changes during pregnancy in multiple sclerosis. The method was immunoSEQ multiplex PCR; TCRdb's version includes in-frame clones alone and lacks a portion of them. The table has fewer than 35,000 clones, about nine tenths seen once. The specimen comprised CD8+ T cells from peripheral blood mononuclear cells, sampled in the second trimester of pregnancy. These receptor sequences come from a female donor with multiple sclerosis, enrolled in a pregnancy study.

Here the CDR3 reads CASSLKTSLQPYEQYF. CDR3 DNA sequence: TGTGCCAGCAGCTTAAAAACTAGCCTACAGCCCTACGAGCAGTACTTC. The chain couples TRBV13 to TRBJ2-7, with a weak D call TRBD2 (6 bases). V was clipped by 2 bases and J by 2 bases, with 16 bases between them. This CDR3 is built from 16 residues. Germline V CDR1 and CDR2: PRHDT, FYEKMQ (reference sequence). The full variable domain, with the rest looked up from reference TRBV13 and TRBJ2-7, is AAGVIQSPRHLIKEKRETATLKCYPIPRHDTVYWYQQGPGQDPQFLISFYEKMQSDKGSIPDRFSAQQFSDYHSELNMSSLELGDSALYFCASSLKTSLQPYEQYFGPGTRLTVT.

The chain couples TRBV7-9 to TRBJ2-5; D might be TRBD2 (5 bases). The ends were cut back, 2 bases at V and 2 bases at J, with 12 bases in the middle. Germline V gene sequence: CDR1 SEHNR, CDR2 FQNEAQ (reference sequence). CDR3 length equals 15 residues. The CDR3, as DNA: TGTGCCAGCAGCTTACCCGCCGGGGAACAAGAGACCCAGTACTTC. Its protein product is CASSLPAGEQETQYF.

This chain uses TRBV28 with TRBJ1-1; D may be TRBD1 (5 bases). V lost 5 bases and J lost 0, with 16 bases in between. The CDR3 has 16 residues. The germline gives CDR1 MDHEN, CDR2 SYDVKM. The CDR3: CASSVKTSRVNTEAFF. The DNA of the CDR3 is TGTGCCAGCAGTGTAAAAACGTCCAGGGTGAACACTGAAGCTTTCTTT. The complete variable domain, with remaining parts taken from reference TRBV28 and TRBJ1-1, reads DVKVTQSSRYLVKRTGEKVFLECVQDMDHENMFWYRQDPGLGLRLIYFSYDVKMKEKGDIPEGYSVSREKKERFSLILESASTNQTSMYLCASSVKTSRVNTEAFFGQGTRLTVV.

This chain uses TRBV19 with TRBJ2-1; 8 bases line up with TRBD2. After removal of 5 bases from V and 8 bases from J, the junction contained 26 bases not matched to a gene. The V gene's germline CDR1 is LNHDA and CDR2 SQIVND (reference sequence). This CDR3 spans 20 amino acids. This CDR3 is CASSPRWASGRSPFHYEQFF. The CDR3 bases are TGTGCCAGTAGTCCCCGTTGGGCTAGCGGGCGTTCGCCTTTTCACTATGAGCAGTTCTTC.

The V call is TRBV5-4, the J call TRBJ2-6; D possibly corresponds to TRBD1 (6 bases). Germline assignment: CDR1 SGHNT and CDR2 YYREEE (reference sequence). The CDR3 contains 17 residues. Trimming cost V 2 bases and J 10 bases, with 22 bases left between them. In nucleotides, the CDR3 is TGTGCCAGCAGCTTCCTAATAACAGGGCCACTTGATAACGTCCTGACTTTC. This encodes CASSFLITGPLDNVLTF.

The J gene is TRBJ2-1, the V gene TRBV11-3, with a weak D call TRBD1 (6 bases). Trimming shortened V by 5 bases and J by 4 bases, and 9 bases separated the two germline ends. CDR3 length: 13 amino acids. The germline CDR1 and CDR2 sequences are SGHNT and YENEEA. This CDR3 is CASSPRGYNEQFF. The DNA for the CDR3 is TGTGCCAGCAGCCCAAGGGGGTACAATGAGCAGTTCTTC. Using reference TRBV11-3 and TRBJ2-1 for the parts outside the CDR3, the full variable domain is EAGVVQSPRYKIIEKKQPVAFWCNPISGHNTLYWYLQNLGQGPELLIRYENEEAVDDSQLPKDRFSAERLKGVDSTLKIQPAELGDSAVYLCASSPRGYNEQFFGPGTRLTVL.

The chain carries TRBV7-2 and TRBJ2-1; 12 bases match TRBD1. The J segment lost 8 bases and the V segment lost 3 bases, leaving 8 bases of the junction unmatched. The CDR3 is 16 residues long. Germline-derived CDR1 and CDR2 are SGHTA and FQGNSA. In DNA, the CDR3 is TGTGCCAGCAGCTTCGGGACAGGGGGCCTTATAGATGAGCAGTTCTTC. It translates to CASSFGTGGLIDEQFF. Combining the CDR3 with reference TRBV7-2 and TRBJ2-1 gives the whole variable domain GAGVSQSPSNKVTEKGKDVELRCDPISGHTALYWYRQSLGQGLEFLIYFQGNSAPDKSGLPSDRFSAERTGGSVSTLTIQRTQQEDSAVYLCASSFGTGGLIDEQFFGPGTRLTVL.

The rearrangement links TRBV18 to TRBJ2-3; 7 nucleotides agree with TRBD2. Germline CDR1 reads KGHSH; CDR2 reads LQKENI. V trimming: 3 bases; J trimming: 2 bases; junction bases outside the gene matches: 5. CDR3 length equals 15 residues. CDR3 nucleotide sequence: TGTGCCAGCTCACCGGGCGGGAGATCCACAGATACGCAGTATTTT. Amino acids: CASSPGGRSTDTQYF.

The genes are TRBV9 and TRBJ2-3, with 8 bases matching TRBD2. Germline V CDR1 and CDR2: SGDLS, YYNGEE. The trim removed 0 bases at V and 3 bases at J, leaving 3 bases unmatched. The CDR3 runs 15 residues. The CDR3 DNA reads as TGTGCCAGCAGCGTAGGAAGCGGGAGTACAGATACGCAGTATTTT. Its protein is CASSVGSGSTDTQYF.

The chain couples TRBV5-1 to TRBJ1-1; TRBD1 might be the D (6 bases). The CDR3 runs 16 residues. Germline CDR1 and CDR2: SGHRS and YFSETQ. Trimming removed 0 bases at V and 0 bases at J, with 12 bases between. CDR3 nucleotide sequence: TGCGCCAGCAGCTTGGGAGGACAGAGGTTGAACACTGAAGCTTTCTTT. Amino acid sequence: CASSLGGQRLNTEAFF. Complete variable domain (other parts from reference TRBV5-1 and TRBJ1-1): KAGVTQTPRYLIKTRGQQVTLSCSPISGHRSVSWYQQTPGQGLQFLFEYFSETQRNKGNFPGRFSGRQFSNSRSEMNVSTLELGDSALYLCASSLGGQRLNTEAFFGQGTRLTVV.

The V gene is TRBV5-1, the J gene TRBJ2-7; 10 bases match TRBD2. From germline, CDR1 is SGHRS and CDR2 YFSETQ. CDR3 length equals 16 residues. V trimming: 0 bases; J trimming: 6 bases; junction bases outside the gene matches: 9. The CDR3 loop is CASSLVLAGVRSEQYF. Written as DNA, the CDR3 is TGCGCCAGCAGCTTGGTCCTAGCGGGAGTAAGAAGCGAGCAGTACTTC.

The chain has TRBV5-5 and TRBJ2-3, with TRBD1 identical over 7 bases. The CDR3 contains 15 residues. Germline V gene data show CDR1 as SGHKS and CDR2 as YYEKEE (reference sequence). Unmatched junction bases numbered 3, after V lost 0 bases and J lost 2 bases. CDR3 sequence (DNA): TGTGCCAGCAGCTTGGGCAGGGGGACCACAGATACGCAGTATTTT. This codes for CASSLGRGTTDTQYF. Full variable domain (rest looked up from reference TRBV5-5 and TRBJ2-3): DAGVTQSPTHLIKTRGQQVTLRCSPISGHKSVSWYQQVLGQGPQFIFQYYEKEERGRGNFPDRFSARQFPNYSSELNVNALLLGDSALYLCASSLGRGTTDTQYFGPGTRLTVL.

The chain has TRBV7-8 and TRBJ2-7, with 8 bases that match TRBD1. The CDR3 contains 13 residues. The ends lost 5 bases at V and 6 bases at J; junction bases unmatched: 6. Germline V gene data show CDR1 as SGHVS and CDR2 as FQNEAQ. Here the CDR3 reads CASSHETGGEQYF. The CDR3 DNA reads TGTGCCAGCAGCCATGAAACAGGGGGCGAGCAGTACTTC.

The V gene is TRBV6-4, the J gene TRBJ1-5; 10 bases align to TRBD1. Trimming at V came to 2 bases and at J to 0 bases, leaving 1 base not matched to a gene. The CDR3 contains 16 residues. Germline V gene lookup returns CDR1 MRHNA and CDR2 SNTAGT. CDR3 DNA sequence: TGTGCCAGCAGTGACGGGACAGGGGATAGCAATCAGCCCCAGCATTTT. Translation gives CASSDGTGDSNQPQHF.

A single count supports this clone. The chain uses TRBV2 and TRBJ2-2, with TRBD2 identical over 7 bases. J lost 6 bases, V lost 4 bases, and 8 bases had no gene match. The CDR3 sequence is 15 residues long. Germline assignment: CDR1 SNHLY and CDR2 FYNNEI. The CDR3 loop reads CASSASGAPAGELFF. The CDR3 DNA follows: TGTGCCAGCAGTGCCAGCGGGGCCCCCGCCGGGGAGCTGTTTTTT.

The rearrangement links TRBV4-1 to TRBJ2-7; 14 bases fit TRBD2. Germline values: CDR1 MGHRA, CDR2 YSYEKL. Unmatched junction bases numbered 2, after V lost 3 bases and J lost 1 base. The CDR3 runs to 16 residues. CDR3 sequence (DNA): TGCGCCAGCAGCCACCGACTAGCGGGAGGGTCCTACGAGCAGTACTTC. Translating it yields CASSHRLAGGSYEQYF.

The V call is TRBV5-5, the J call TRBJ2-5, with a possible D match to TRBD1 (5 bases). The CDR3 runs to 14 residues. Per germline, CDR1 SGHKS and CDR2 YYEKEE (reference sequence). Trimming removed 0 bases from V and 0 bases from J, with 6 bases in between. CDR3 residues: CASSLGQNQETQYF. DNA for the CDR3: TGTGCCAGCAGCTTGGGACAGAACCAAGAGACCCAGTACTTC.

This clone was seen a handful of times. The rearrangement links TRBV6-5 to TRBJ1-2; 9 bases match TRBD1. The CDR3 is 14 amino acids. V was clipped by 2 bases and J by 6 bases; unmatched bases: 4. The germline V gene has CDR1 MNHEY and CDR2 SVGAGI. CDR3 sequence: CASSYTGGTHGYTF. The CDR3 nucleotides read TGTGCCAGCAGTTACACAGGGGGCACGCATGGCTACACCTTC.

The genes are TRBV5-4 and TRBJ1-2, with 9 bases fitting TRBD1. The ends lost 0 bases at V and 2 bases at J; junction bases unmatched: 2. The germline gives CDR1 SGHNT, CDR2 YYREEE (reference sequence). The CDR3 is made up of 15 amino acids. The CDR3 DNA sequence: TGTGCCAGCAGCTTGGCGACAGGGGGGAACTATGGCTACACCTTC. Translated: CASSLATGGNYGYTF.

The rearrangement joins TRBV14 to TRBJ2-1; 12 bases are a match to TRBD2. Germline CDR1 is SGHDN and CDR2 is FVKESK. CDR3 length: 15 amino acids. Unmatched junction bases numbered 5, after V lost 4 bases and J lost 7 bases. The CDR3 loop is CASSPTSGSLNEQFF. The CDR3 DNA reads as TGTGCCAGCAGCCCGACTAGCGGGAGCTTGAATGAGCAGTTCTTC.

The chain couples TRBV19 to TRBJ2-7; maybe TRBD1 (5 bases). The germline gives CDR1 LNHDA, CDR2 SQIVND (reference sequence). V was clipped by 5 bases and J by 3 bases, with 14 bases between them. The CDR3 loop spans 14 amino acids. The CDR3: CASSATDSFYEQYF. CDR3 bases: TGTGCCAGTAGTGCGACAGACTCCTTCTACGAGCAGTACTTC.

The rearrangement joins TRBV6-5 to TRBJ1-1, with D possibly TRBD1 on 5 matching bases. This CDR3 spans 13 amino acids. The ends were cut back, 6 bases at V and 7 bases at J, with 15 bases in the middle. Germline V lookup: CDR1 MNHEY, CDR2 SVGAGI. Here the CDR3 reads CASSLTARDEAFF. The CDR3, as DNA: TGTGCCAGCAGCCTGACAGCTAGAGATGAAGCTTTCTTT.

The rearrangement joins TRBV6-5 to TRBJ2-6, with TRBD2 matching 8 bases. Germline V lookup: CDR1 MNHEY, CDR2 SVGAGI. The length of the CDR3 is 16 residues. With 0 bases clipped from V and 4 bases from J, the junction kept 2 bases outside the gene matches. CDR3: CASSYSTSAGANVLTF. The CDR3 DNA sequence: TGTGCCAGCAGTTACTCGACTAGCGCCGGGGCCAACGTCCTGACTTTC.

This clone is a singleton in its sample. The chain uses TRBV5-5 and TRBJ2-1; perhaps TRBD2 as D (8 bases). Per the germline V gene, CDR1 is SGHKS and CDR2 is YYEKEE (reference sequence). The ends were cut back, 4 bases at V and 10 bases at J, with 15 bases in the middle. This CDR3 is built from 13 residues. The CDR3: CASSGGLGGEQFF. The CDR3 DNA reads as TGTGCCAGCAGCGGGGGACTAGGGGGCGAGCAGTTCTTC.

The J gene is TRBJ2-5, the V gene TRBV2; 14 bases agree with TRBD2. Germline lookup yields CDR1 SNHLY and CDR2 FYNNEI. V lost 6 bases, J lost 3 bases, and 6 bases stayed unmatched. The CDR3 length is 16 residues. As DNA, the CDR3 is TGTGCCAGCAGAAAACCGGGACTAGCGGGAGAAGAGACCCAGTACTTC. Amino acid sequence: CASRKPGLAGEETQYF.

This chain links TRBV19 with TRBJ2-1, with 7 bases that match TRBD2. The CDR3 is 13 residues long. Per the germline V gene, CDR1 is LNHDA and CDR2 is SQIVND (reference sequence). V was clipped by 6 bases and J by 7 bases; unmatched bases: 6. As DNA, the CDR3 is TGTGCCAGTAGCAGGACTAGTTTAAATGAGCAGTTCTTC. It yields the protein CASSRTSLNEQFF.

The genes are TRBV6-1 and TRBJ2-5, with D perhaps matching TRBD2 (6 bases). CDR3 length: 14 residues. Trimming shortened V by 1 base and J by 3 bases, and 9 bases separated the two germline ends. Germline-derived CDR1 and CDR2 are MNHNS and SASEGT. CDR3 protein: CASSEDSGEETQYF. CDR3 DNA: TGTGCCAGCAGTGAAGATTCGGGGGAAGAGACCCAGTACTTC.

CDR3 protein: CASSEQFINTEAFF. In nucleotides, the CDR3 is TGTGCCAGCAGCGAACAGTTTATTAACACTGAAGCTTTCTTT. V and J are TRBV6-5 and TRBJ1-1; D is undetermined. Per the germline V gene, CDR1 is MNHEY and CDR2 is SVGAGI. The CDR3 sequence is 14 residues long. The V and J ends lost 6 bases and 2 bases respectively, with 13 bases between them.

V usage is TRBV7-9 and J usage is TRBJ2-1, with a tentative D call TRBD1 (6 bases). Germline CDR1 SEHNR, CDR2 FQNEAQ (reference sequence). The CDR3 spans 17 residues. V lost 4 bases and J lost 8, with 24 bases in between. The CDR3 here is CASSSSNQLRGWDEQFF. The CDR3 DNA sequence: TGTGCCAGCAGCTCGAGCAATCAGCTGAGGGGGTGGGATGAGCAGTTCTTC.

V gene TRBV5-6 combines with J gene TRBJ1-2; the match to TRBD1 covers 10 bases. Trimming took 4 bases from V and 9 from J; bases not matched to a gene: 3. CDR1 SGHDT and CDR2 YYEEEE come from the germline V gene. This CDR3 has 12 amino acids. CDR3 DNA sequence: TGTGCCAGCAGCCCGACAGGGGGCCGCTACACCTTC. It yields the protein CASSPTGGRYTF.